Given below is one T cell receptor (beta chain) in context. Its antigen is currently unknown. TCRdb's table, derived via immunoSEQ multiplex PCR, lists solely in-frame clones and lacks some. The data contain approximately 94,000 clones, about 90% of them singletons. The sample comes from a study of siplizumab effects on memory and regulatory T cells. Study results and caveats: It was not possible to assign a naive or memory phenotype to roughly 80-95% of proliferating CD4+ or CD8+ clones. Apparently key alloresponse contributors, naive T cells also seemed more diverse than memory cells.

This TCR derives from a human donor in good health. Material for sequencing was CD4+ T cells sorted from blood.

CDR3 sequence reads: CASSQGLEQGYFALHF. In DNA, the CDR3 is TGTGCCAGCAGCCAAGGGTTGGAACAGGGTTATTTTGCCCTCCACTTT. The chain couples TRBV4-2 to TRBJ1-6, with a tentative D call TRBD1 (6 bases). The CDR3 runs 16 residues. Trimming took 1 base from V and 14 from J, leaving 21 bases between them. Germline V gene data show CDR1 as LGHNA and CDR2 as YNFKEQ.